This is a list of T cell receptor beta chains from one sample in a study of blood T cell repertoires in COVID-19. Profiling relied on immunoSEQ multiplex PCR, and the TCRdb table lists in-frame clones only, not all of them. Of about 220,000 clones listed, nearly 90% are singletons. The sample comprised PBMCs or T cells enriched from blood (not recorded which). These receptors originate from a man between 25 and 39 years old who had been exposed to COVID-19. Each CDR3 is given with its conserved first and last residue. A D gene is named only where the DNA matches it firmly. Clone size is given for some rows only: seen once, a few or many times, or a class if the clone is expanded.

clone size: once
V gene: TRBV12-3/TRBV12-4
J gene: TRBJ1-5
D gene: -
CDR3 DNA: TGTGCCAGCAGTTTGGACTCAAATCAGCCCCAGCATTTT
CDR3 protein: CASSLDSNQPQHF

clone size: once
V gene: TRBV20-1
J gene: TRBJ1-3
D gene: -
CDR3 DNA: TGCAGTGCTAGTATCGCGGCCAACCGGGGCACCATATATTTT
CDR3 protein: CSASIAANRGTIYF

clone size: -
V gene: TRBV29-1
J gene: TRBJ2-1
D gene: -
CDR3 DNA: TGCAGCGTGAGGCCGGCGGAGGGAATAGGTATACGCGAGCAGTTCTTC
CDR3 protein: CSVRPAEGIGIREQFF

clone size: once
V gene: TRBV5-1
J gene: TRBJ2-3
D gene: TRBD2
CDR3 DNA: TGCGCCAGCAGCCCCGGACCCCTAGCGGGGGAGGGCACAGATACGCAGTATTTT
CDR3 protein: CASSPGPLAGEGTDTQYF

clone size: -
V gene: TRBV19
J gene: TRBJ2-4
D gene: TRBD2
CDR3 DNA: TGTGCCAGCAGACCCCCCGGACTAGCGGGGGGGAAAAACATTCAGTACTTC
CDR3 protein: CASRPPGLAGGKNIQYF

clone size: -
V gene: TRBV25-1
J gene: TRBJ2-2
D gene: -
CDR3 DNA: TGTGCCAGCAGTCCACAGGGCTTGAACGGGGAGCTGTTTTTT
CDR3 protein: CASSPQGLNGELFF

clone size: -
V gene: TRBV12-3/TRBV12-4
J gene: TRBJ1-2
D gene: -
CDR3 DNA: TGTGCCAGCAATGGGAGCCCTTCTGGCTACACCTTC
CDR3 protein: CASNGSPSGYTF

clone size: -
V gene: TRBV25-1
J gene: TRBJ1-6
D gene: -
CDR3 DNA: TGTGCCAGCAGTGAATATAACTACCTCTATAATTCACCCCTCCACTTT
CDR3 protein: CASSEYNYLYNSPLHF

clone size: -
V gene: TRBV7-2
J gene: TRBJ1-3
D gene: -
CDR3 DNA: TGTGCCAGCAGCTTAGAGCGTCCGGGAGCGGGAGGAAACACCATATATTTT
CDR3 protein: CASSLERPGAGGNTIYF

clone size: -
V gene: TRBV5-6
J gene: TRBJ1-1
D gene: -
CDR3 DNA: TGTGCCAGCAGCTTGGGCGCCACTGAAGCTTTCTTT
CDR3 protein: CASSLGATEAFF

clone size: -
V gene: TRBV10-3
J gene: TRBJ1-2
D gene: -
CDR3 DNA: TGTGCCATCAGTGAGTCTCCTTATGGCTACACCTTC
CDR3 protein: CAISESPYGYTF

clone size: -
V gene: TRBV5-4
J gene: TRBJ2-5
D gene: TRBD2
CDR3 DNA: TGTGCCAGCAGCGGGACTAGCCAAGAGACCCAGTACTTC
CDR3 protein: CASSGTSQETQYF

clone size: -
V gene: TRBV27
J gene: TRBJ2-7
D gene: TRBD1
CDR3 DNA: TGTGCCAGCAGGCGGACAGGGGCCACCTACGAGCAGTACTTC
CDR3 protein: CASRRTGATYEQYF

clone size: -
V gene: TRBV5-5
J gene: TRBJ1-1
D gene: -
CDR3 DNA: TGTGCCAGCAGCTTGGTCTGGGAGACGGGTACTGAAGCTTTCTTT
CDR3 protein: CASSLVWETGTEAFF

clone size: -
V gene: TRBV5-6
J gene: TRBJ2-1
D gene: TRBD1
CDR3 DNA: TGTGCCAGCAGCGTGGACAGGGGCAGTGAGCAGTTCTTC
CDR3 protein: CASSVDRGSEQFF

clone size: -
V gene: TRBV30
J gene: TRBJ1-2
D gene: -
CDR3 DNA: TGTGCCTGGAGCTCGGGAACCCAAGGCACCTTC
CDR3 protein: CAWSSGTQGTF

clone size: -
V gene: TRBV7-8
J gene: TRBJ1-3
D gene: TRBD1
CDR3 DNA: TGTGCCAGCAGCCCGACAGGGCACTCTGGAAACACCATATATTTT
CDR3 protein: CASSPTGHSGNTIYF

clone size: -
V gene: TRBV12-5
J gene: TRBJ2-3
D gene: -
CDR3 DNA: TGTGCTAGTGGTTTGCCCTATACGCCAGATACGCAGTATTTT
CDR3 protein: CASGLPYTPDTQYF

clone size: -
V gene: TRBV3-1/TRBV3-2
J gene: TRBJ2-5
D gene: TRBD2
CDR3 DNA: TGTGCCAGCAGCCAAGAGAATCTAGCGGGGGGTCTGTACCAAGAGACCCAGTACTTC
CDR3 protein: CASSQENLAGGLYQETQYF

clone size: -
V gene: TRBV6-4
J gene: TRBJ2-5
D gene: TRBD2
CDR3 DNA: TGTGCCAGCAGCCGGGGAGCGGGGTCACAAGAGACCCAGTACTTC
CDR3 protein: CASSRGAGSQETQYF

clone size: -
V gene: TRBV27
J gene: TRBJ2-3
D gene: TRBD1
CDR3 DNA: TGTGCCAGCAGTTTATCTGGTTGGGACAGGGATTCTTCTAGCACAGATACGCAGTATTTT
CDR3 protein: CASSLSGWDRDSSSTDTQYF

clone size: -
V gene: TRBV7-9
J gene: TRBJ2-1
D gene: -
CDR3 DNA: TGTGCCAGCAGCTCAGCTAGACTTGAGCAGTTCTTC
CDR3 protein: CASSSARLEQFF

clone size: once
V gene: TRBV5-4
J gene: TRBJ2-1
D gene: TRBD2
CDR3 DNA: TGTGCCAGCAGCTTGGACGGGACTAGAGACAATGAGCAGTTCTTC
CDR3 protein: CASSLDGTRDNEQFF

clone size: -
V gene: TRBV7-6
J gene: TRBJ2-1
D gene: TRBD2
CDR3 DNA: TGTGCCAGCACCCTAAGTAGCGGGGGGGGCGCCTACAATGAGCAGTTCTTC
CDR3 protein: CASTLSSGGGAYNEQFF

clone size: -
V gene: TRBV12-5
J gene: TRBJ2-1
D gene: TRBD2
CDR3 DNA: TGTGCTAGTGGTTTGGGGCCGCGGGGGGGTGTTTACAATGAGCAGTTCTTC
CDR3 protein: CASGLGPRGGVYNEQFF

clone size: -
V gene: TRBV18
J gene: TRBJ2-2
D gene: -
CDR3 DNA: TGTGCCAGCTCACCTACGAGTCTGAACACCGGGGAGCTGTTTTTT
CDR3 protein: CASSPTSLNTGELFF

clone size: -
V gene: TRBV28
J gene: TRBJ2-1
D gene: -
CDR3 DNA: TGTGCCAGCAGTTCTCCAGGACTAGCGGGGACAGGGGGTGAGCAGTTCTTC
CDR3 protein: CASSSPGLAGTGGEQFF

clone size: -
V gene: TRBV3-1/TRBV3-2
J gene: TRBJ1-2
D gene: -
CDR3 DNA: TGTGCCAGCAGCCAGACAGCTATCAACTATGGCTACACCTTC
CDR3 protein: CASSQTAINYGYTF

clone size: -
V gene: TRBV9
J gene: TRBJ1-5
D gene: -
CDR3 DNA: TGTGCCAGCAGCGCGACGGGGGGGCGTAATCAGCCCCAGCATTTT
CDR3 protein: CASSATGGRNQPQHF

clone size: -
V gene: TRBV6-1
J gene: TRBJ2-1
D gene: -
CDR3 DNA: TGTGCCAGCAGTGAAGCCTTCGGGAATATAGGGTTCTTC
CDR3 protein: CASSEAFGNIGFF

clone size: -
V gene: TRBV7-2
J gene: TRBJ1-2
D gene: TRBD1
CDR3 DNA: TGTGCCAGCAGCCCAGGGACAGGGGGCGTCAGTGGCTACACCTTC
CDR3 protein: CASSPGTGGVSGYTF

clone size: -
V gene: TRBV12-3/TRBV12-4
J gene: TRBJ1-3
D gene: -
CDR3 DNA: TGTGCCAGCTCCCCCTCTTCTGGAAACACCATATATTTT
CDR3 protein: CASSPSSGNTIYF

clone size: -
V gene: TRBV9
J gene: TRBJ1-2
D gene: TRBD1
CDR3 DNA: TGTGCCAGCACCACCAAAGACAGGGGGCTCCGAGGCTACACCTTC
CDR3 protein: CASTTKDRGLRGYTF

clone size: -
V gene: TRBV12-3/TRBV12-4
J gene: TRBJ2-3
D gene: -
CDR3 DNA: TGTGCCAGCAGTCCGACAGTCACAGATACGCAGTATTTT
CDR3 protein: CASSPTVTDTQYF

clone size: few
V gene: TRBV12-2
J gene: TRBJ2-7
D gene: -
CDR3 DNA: TGTGCAAGTCGCTTAGTACGGGTATTCACCTACGAGCAGTACTTC
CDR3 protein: CASRLVRVFTYEQYF

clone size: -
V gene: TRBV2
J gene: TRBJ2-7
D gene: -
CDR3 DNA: TGTGCCAGCCTTCCTAGGGGGGGAGCTGGGTACGAGCAGTACTTC
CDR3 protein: CASLPRGGAGYEQYF

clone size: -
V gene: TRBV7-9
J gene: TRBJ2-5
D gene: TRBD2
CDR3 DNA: TGTGCCAGCAGCTTGACTAGCGGGGGGTACCCTATAGTCCAAGAGACCCAGTACTTC
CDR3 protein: CASSLTSGGYPIVQETQYF

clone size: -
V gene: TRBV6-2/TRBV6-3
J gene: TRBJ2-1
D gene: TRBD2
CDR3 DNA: TGTGCCAGCAGTTACCAAAAGCGGGGGGCGCACTCCAATGAGCAGTTCTTC
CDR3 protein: CASSYQKRGAHSNEQFF

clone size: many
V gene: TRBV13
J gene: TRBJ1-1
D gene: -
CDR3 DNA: TGTGCCAGCAGCTTACAGGAAATCACAGGGATGAACACTGAAGCTTTCTTT
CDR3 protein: CASSLQEITGMNTEAFF

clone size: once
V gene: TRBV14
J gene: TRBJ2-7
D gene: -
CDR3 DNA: TGTGCCAGCAGCCAAGCTCAGGGTCCCGAGCAGTACTTC
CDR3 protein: CASSQAQGPEQYF

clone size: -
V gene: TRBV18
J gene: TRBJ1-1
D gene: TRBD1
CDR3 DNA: TGTGCCAGCTCACCTCTCGACAGGGAATCTGAAGCTTTCTTT
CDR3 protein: CASSPLDRESEAFF

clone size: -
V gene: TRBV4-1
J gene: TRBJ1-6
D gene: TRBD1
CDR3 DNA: TGCGCCAGCAGCCAACCGGGACAGGGAGTTCGTTCACCCCTCCACTTT
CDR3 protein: CASSQPGQGVRSPLHF

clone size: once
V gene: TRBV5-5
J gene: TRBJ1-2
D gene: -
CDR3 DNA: TGTGCCAGCAGGGTTTCGGACAATTACGGCTACACCTTC
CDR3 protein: CASRVSDNYGYTF

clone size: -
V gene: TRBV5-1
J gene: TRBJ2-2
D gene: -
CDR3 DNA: TGCGCCAGCAGTTCTACAGGGTCCGCCGGGGAGCTGTTTTTT
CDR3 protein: CASSSTGSAGELFF

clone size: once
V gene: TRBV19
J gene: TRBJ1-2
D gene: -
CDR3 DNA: TGTGCCAGTAGTACCCAGGGGTCCCCACTCGGATATGGCTACACCTTC
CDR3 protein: CASSTQGSPLGYGYTF

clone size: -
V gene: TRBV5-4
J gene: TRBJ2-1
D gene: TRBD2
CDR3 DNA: TGTGCCAGCAGCTCCCCACTAGCGGGGGGCAGAAATGAGCAGTTCTTC
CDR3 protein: CASSSPLAGGRNEQFF

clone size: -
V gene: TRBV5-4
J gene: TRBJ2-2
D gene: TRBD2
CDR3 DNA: TGTGCCAGCAGCTTGGGGCTAGCGGGGGGCACCGGGGAGCTGTTTTTT
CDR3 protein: CASSLGLAGGTGELFF

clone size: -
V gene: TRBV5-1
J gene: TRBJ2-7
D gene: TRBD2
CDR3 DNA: TGCGCCAGCAGCGCGTCGGGGGGTTCCTACGAGCAGTACTTC
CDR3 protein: CASSASGGSYEQYF